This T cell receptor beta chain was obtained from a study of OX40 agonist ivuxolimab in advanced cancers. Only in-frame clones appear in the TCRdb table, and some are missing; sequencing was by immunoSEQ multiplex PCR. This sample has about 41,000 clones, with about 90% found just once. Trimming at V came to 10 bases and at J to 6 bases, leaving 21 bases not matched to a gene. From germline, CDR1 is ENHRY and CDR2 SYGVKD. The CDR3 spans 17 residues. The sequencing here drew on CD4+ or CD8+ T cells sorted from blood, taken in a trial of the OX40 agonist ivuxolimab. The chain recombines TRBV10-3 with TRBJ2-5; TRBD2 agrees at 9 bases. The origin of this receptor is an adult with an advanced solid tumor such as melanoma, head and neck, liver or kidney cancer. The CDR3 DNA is TGTGCCAGCAGAACCCCCCGGGGCGGGAGGGCCGGAAAGACCCAGTACTTC. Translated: CASRTPRGGRAGKTQYF.